This TCR beta chain was observed in a study of glioma-infiltrating T cells after dendritic cell vaccination. Study details: Dendritic cell vaccine was injected intradermally three times, biweekly. Study observations and caveats: Longer survival after dendritic cell vaccination followed higher pretreatment TIL content.

Regarding time point: after dendritic cell vaccination, including at tumor progression/relapse. The CDR3 runs 10 residues. Germline-derived CDR1 and CDR2 are SQVTM and ANQGSEA. V was pared by 4 bases and J by 6 bases, with 6 bases between. This clone appeared once. Its antigen is not known. Up to 2 ug genomic DNA was used for TCRB CDR3 amplification. TCRdb's table, derived via immunoSEQ multiplex PCR, lists solely in-frame clones and lacks some. The repertoire holds roughly 100,000 clones, with around four fifths as singletons. The sequence was collected from a human donor with glioblastoma. The sequenced sample was blood, obtained after dendritic cell vaccination. The chain carries TRBV29-1 and TRBJ1-2, with a tentative D call TRBD1 (5 bases). The chain's CDR3 is CSVARDGYTF. The CDR3 nucleotides are TGCAGCGTTGCCAGGGATGGCTACACCTTC.